The present T cell receptor beta chain was sequenced within a study of Ad26.COV2.S vaccination and SARS-CoV-2 variants. Study in general: The study gave Ad26.COV2.S intramuscularly, once or twice 56 days apart.

Clones were sequenced by immunoSEQ multiplex PCR, and TCRdb holds only the in-frame ones, with some missing. The repertoire consists of about 450,000 clones, with approximately 92% occurring once and the leading ten covering roughly 2.5%. Treatment specified: 19 received Ad26.COV2.S at low or high dose, single or two shots; roughly 5 received placebo; per-sample allocation not given. Sampling occurred on day 63 after the first vaccine or placebo injection. The shot given was an Ad26 vector that makes Wuhan-strain SARS-CoV-2 spike. The junction had 0 bases not matched to a gene; V was cut back by 6 bases and J by 1 base. Germline CDR1 and CDR2: LNHDA and SQIVND (reference sequence). The CDR3 loop spans 14 amino acids.

This TCR was sampled from a person aged 18 to 59 who received the Ad26.COV2.S COVID-19 vaccine or a placebo. This chain connects TRBV19 to TRBJ2-6, with 7 bases identical to TRBD2. This specimen consisted of peripheral blood, obtained in a trial of Ad26.COV2.S vaccine versus placebo. CDR3 sequence (DNA): TGTGCCAGTAGGCGGGAGTCTGGGGCCAACGTCCTGACTTTC. Amino acids: CASRRESGANVLTF. The full variable domain, in which reference TRBV19 and TRBJ2-6 provide the parts outside the CDR3, is DGGITQSPKYLFRKEGQNVTLSCEQNLNHDAMYWYRQDPGQGLRLIYYSQIVNDFQKGDIAEGYSVSREKKESFPLTVTSAQKNPTAFYLCASRRESGANVLTFGAGSRLTVL.